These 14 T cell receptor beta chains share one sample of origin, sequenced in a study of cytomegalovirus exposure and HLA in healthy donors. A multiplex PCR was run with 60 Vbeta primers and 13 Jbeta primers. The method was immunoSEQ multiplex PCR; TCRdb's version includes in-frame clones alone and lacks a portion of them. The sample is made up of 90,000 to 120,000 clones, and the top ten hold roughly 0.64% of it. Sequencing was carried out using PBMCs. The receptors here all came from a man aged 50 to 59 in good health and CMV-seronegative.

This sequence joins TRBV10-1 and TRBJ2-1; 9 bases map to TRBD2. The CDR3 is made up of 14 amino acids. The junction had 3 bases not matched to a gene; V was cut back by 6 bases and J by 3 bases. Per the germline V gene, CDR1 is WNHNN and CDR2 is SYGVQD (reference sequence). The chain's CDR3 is CASRPSGVYNEQFF. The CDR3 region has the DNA TGCGCCAGCAGGCCTAGCGGGGTCTACAATGAGCAGTTCTTC.

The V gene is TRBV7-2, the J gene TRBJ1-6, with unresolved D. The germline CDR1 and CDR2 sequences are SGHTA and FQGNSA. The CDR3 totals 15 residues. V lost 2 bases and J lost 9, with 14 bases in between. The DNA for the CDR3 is TGTGCCAGCAGCTTAACATGGGGAGAAAGTTCACCCCTCCACTTT. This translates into CASSLTWGESSPLHF.

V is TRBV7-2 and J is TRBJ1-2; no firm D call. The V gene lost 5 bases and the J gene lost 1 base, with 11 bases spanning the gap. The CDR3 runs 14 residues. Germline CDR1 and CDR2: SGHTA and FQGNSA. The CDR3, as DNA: TGTGCCAGCAGCCTGTTGGAGCGTAACTATGGCTACACCTTC. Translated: CASSLLERNYGYTF.

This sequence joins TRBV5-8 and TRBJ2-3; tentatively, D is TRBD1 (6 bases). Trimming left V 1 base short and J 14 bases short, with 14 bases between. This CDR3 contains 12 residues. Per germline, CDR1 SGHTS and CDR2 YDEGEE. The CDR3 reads CASSLRQGRGYF. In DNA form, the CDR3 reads TGTGCCAGCAGCTTGCGGCAGGGCAGGGGGTATTTT.

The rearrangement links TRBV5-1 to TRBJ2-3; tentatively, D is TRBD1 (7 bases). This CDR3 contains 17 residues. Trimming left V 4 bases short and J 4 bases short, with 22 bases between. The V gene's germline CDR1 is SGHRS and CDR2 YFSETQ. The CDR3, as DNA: TGCGCCAGCAGCCCCCGGGCAGGCCAGGGGGGCCCAGATACGCAGTATTTT. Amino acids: CASSPRAGQGGPDTQYF. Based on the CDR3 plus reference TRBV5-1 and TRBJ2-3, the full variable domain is KAGVTQTPRYLIKTRGQQVTLSCSPISGHRSVSWYQQTPGQGLQFLFEYFSETQRNKGNFPGRFSGRQFSNSRSEMNVSTLELGDSALYLCASSPRAGQGGPDTQYFGPGTRLTVL.

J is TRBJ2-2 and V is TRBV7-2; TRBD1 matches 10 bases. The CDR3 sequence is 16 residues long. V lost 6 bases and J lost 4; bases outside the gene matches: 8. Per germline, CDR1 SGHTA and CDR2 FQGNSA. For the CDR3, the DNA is TGTGCCAGCAGACACGGACAGGGGGTTTCCACCGGGGAGCTGTTTTTT. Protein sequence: CASRHGQGVSTGELFF.

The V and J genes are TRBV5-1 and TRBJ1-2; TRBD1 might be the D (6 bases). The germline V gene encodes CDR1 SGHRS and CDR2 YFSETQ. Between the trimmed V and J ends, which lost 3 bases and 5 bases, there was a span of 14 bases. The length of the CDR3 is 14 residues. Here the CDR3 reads CASSSQGVGYGYTF. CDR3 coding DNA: TGCGCCAGCAGCTCACAGGGAGTAGGGTATGGCTACACCTTC.

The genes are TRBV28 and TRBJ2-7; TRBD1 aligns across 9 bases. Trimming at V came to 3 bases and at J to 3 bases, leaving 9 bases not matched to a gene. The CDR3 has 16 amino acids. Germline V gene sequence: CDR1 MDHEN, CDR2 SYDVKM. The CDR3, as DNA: TGTGCCAGCAGTTTCCCGGGGCGGGGACAGGGCTACGAGCAGTACTTC. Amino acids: CASSFPGRGQGYEQYF. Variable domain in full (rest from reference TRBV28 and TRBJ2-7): DVKVTQSSRYLVKRTGEKVFLECVQDMDHENMFWYRQDPGLGLRLIYFSYDVKMKEKGDIPEGYSVSREKKERFSLILESASTNQTSMYLCASSFPGRGQGYEQYFGPGTRLTVT.

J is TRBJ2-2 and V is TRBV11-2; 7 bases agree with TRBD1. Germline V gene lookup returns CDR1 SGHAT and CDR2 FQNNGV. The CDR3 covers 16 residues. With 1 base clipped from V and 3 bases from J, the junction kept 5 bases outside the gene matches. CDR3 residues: CASSLGTGVDTGELFF. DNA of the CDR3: TGTGCCAGCAGCTTAGGAACAGGGGTCGACACCGGGGAGCTGTTTTTT. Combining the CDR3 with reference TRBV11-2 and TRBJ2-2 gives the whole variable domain EAGVAQSPRYKIIEKRQSVAFWCNPISGHATLYWYQQILGQGPKLLIQFQNNGVVDDSQLPKDRFSAERLKGVDSTLKIQPAKLEDSAVYLCASSLGTGVDTGELFFGEGSRLTVL.

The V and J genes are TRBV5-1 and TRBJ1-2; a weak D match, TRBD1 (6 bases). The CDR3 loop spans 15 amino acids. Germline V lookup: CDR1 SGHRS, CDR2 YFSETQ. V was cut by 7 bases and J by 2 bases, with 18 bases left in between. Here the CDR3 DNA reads TGCGCCAGCCGTAGGGACATCCAAACGAACTATGGCTACACCTTC. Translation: CASRRDIQTNYGYTF.

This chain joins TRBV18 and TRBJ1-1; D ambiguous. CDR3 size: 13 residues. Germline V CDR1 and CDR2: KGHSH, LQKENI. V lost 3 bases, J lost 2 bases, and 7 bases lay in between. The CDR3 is CASSPSGNTEAFF. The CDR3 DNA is TGTGCCAGCTCACCGAGTGGTAACACTGAAGCTTTCTTT.

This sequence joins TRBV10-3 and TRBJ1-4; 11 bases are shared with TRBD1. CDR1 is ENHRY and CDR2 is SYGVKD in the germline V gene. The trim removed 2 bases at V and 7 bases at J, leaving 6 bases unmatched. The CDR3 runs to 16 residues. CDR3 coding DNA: TGTGCCATCAGTGAGGGGAAGGGGACAGGGGGTGAAAAACTGTTTTTT. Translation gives CAISEGKGTGGEKLFF.

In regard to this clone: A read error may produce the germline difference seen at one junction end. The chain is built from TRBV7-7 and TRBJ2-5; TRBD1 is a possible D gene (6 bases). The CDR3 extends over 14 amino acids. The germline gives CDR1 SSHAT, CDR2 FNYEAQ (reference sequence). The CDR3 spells CASSLVTGLETQYF. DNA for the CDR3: TGTGCTAGCAGCTTAGTAACAGGGTTAGAGACCCAGTACTTC.

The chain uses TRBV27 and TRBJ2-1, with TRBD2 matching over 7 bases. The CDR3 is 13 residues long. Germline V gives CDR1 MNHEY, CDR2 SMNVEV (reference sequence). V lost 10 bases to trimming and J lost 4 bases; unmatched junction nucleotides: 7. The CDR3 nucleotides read TGTGCCACCAGGGACGGGGGGTACAATGAGCAGTTCTTC. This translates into CATRDGGYNEQFF.